The 7 T cell receptor beta chains below come from one sample, sequenced in a study of beta chain features in type 1 diabetes. All of the isolated RNA was reverse transcribed, so expressed TCRB transcripts were sequenced. Profiling relied on immunoSEQ multiplex PCR, and the TCRdb table lists in-frame clones only, not all of them. The sample holds 200,000 to 250,000 clones, 11% seen once. The sequenced sample was central memory CD4+ T cells from blood. The receptors come from a man aged 18 to 29 in good health.

The V and J genes are TRBV29-1 and TRBJ2-1, with 13 bases aligning to TRBD2. Looked up from germline, CDR1 is SQVTM and CDR2 is ANQGSEA. The CDR3 consists of 14 residues. J lost 9 bases, V lost 7 bases, and 9 bases had no gene match. The CDR3 protein is CSALRTSGSGEQFF. The CDR3 bases are TGCAGCGCTCTGCGGACTAGCGGGAGTGGTGAGCAGTTCTTC.

This clone has a handful of counts. The chain carries TRBV9 and TRBJ2-3, with 9 bases identical to TRBD1. This CDR3 region has 15 residues. V shed 2 bases, J shed 2 bases, and the junction held 3 bases outside the gene matches. CDR1 SGDLS and CDR2 YYNGEE come from the germline V gene. CDR3 bases: TGTGCCAGCAGCGTCCGGGACAGGGACACAGATACGCAGTATTTT. Translating gives CASSVRDRDTDTQYF.

This clone was seen a few times. The CDR3 loop is CASRSATGDTGELFF. The CDR3 bases are TGCGCCAGCAGGAGTGCTACAGGGGACACCGGGGAGCTGTTTTTT. V gene TRBV5-1 combines with J gene TRBJ2-2, with 7 nucleotides matching TRBD1. The CDR3 has 15 residues. Per germline, CDR1 SGHRS and CDR2 YFSETQ. Trimming cost V 5 bases and J 3 bases; bases outside gene matches: 7.

V is TRBV7-2 and J is TRBJ2-5, with 9 bases aligning to TRBD2. Germline V gene sequence: CDR1 SGHTA, CDR2 FQGNSA. The CDR3 sequence is 15 residues long. The J segment lost 5 bases and the V segment lost 4 bases, leaving 8 bases of the junction unmatched. CDR3: CASSYNSGSPETQYF. The CDR3 nucleotides are TGTGCCAGCAGCTATAATAGCGGGAGTCCCGAGACCCAGTACTTC.

This clone was counted between two and nine times. The chain employs TRBV30 and TRBJ1-2, with D uncertain. The CDR3 is 12 residues long. The V end was cut by 2 bases, the J end by 2 bases, with 6 bases between. Germline V lookup: CDR1 GTSNPN, CDR2 SVGIG (reference sequence). CDR3 DNA sequence: TGTGCCTGGAGTTTTGGAAACTATGGCTACACCTTC. Protein product: CAWSFGNYGYTF.

This chain connects TRBV11-2 to TRBJ2-2, with 7 positions matching TRBD1. Germline CDR1 and CDR2: SGHAT and FQNNGV. Trimming took 3 bases from V and 3 from J; bases not matched to a gene: 7. The CDR3 has 16 amino acids. The CDR3 sequence is CASSLLGGLDTGELFF. The CDR3 coding sequence is TGTGCCAGCAGCTTGTTAGGGGGCCTGGACACCGGGGAGCTGTTTTTT.

This clone was seen ten or more times. The rearrangement links TRBV11-2 to TRBJ2-5; TRBD1 agrees at 11 bases. In germline, CDR1 is SGHAT, CDR2 FQNNGV. V shed 6 bases and J 4 bases; nucleotides not matched to a gene: 10. The CDR3 has 16 residues. The CDR3 DNA follows: TGTGCCAGCAGATCTGGACAGGGGGCGCGAGGAGAGACCCAGTACTTC. Protein product: CASRSGQGARGETQYF.